The clone carrying this T cell receptor (beta chain) was seen more than once but under ten times. Its antigen is unidentified. V was clipped by 4 bases and J by 6 bases, with 7 bases between them. Germline V gives CDR1 SGHTA, CDR2 FQGNSA. The CDR3 is 11 residues long. This record belongs to a study of CD8+ T cells in alopecia areata. cDNA reverse transcribed from extracted RNA served as the sequencing template. Profiling relied on immunoSEQ multiplex PCR, and the TCRdb table lists in-frame clones only, not all of them. The data contain about 150,000 clones, 45% to 60% of them seen just once; the ten biggest clones take up less than 20%. Regarding the study as a whole: The study found TCR sharing across patients less clear than in mice, possibly for HLA reasons.

This clonotype was sampled from a human donor with alopecia areata. The rearrangement links TRBV7-2 to TRBJ2-7, with D perhaps matching TRBD2 (5 bases). This sample comprised CD8+ T cells sorted from blood, obtained at week 0. The CDR3 here is CASSWGVEQYF. CDR3 bases: TGTGCCAGCAGCTGGGGAGTCGAGCAGTACTTC.